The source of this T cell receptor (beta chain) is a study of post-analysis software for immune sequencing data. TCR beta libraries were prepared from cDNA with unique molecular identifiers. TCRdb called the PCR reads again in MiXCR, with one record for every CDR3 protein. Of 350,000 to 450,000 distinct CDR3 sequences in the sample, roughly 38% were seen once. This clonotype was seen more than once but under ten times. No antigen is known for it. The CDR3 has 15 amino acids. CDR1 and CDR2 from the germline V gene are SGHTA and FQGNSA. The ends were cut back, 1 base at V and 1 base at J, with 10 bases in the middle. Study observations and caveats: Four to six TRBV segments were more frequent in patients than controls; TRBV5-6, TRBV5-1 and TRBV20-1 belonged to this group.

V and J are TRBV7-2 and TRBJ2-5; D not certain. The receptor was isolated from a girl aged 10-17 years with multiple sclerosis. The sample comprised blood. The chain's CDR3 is CASSLDGYRQETQYF. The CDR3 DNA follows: TGTGCCAGCAGCTTAGATGGCTACCGCCAAGAGACCCAGTACTTC.